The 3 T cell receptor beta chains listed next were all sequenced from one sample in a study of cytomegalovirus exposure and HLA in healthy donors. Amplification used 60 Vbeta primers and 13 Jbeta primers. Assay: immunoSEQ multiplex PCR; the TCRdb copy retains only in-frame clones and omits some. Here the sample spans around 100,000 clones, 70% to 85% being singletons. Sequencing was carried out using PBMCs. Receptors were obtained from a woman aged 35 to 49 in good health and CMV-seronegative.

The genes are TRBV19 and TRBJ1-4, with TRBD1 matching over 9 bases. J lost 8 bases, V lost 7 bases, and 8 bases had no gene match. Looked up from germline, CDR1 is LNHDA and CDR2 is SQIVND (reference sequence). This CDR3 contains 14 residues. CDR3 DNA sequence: TGTGCCAGTACCCAGACAGGGGGTCTAGAAAAACTGTTTTTT. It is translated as CASTQTGGLEKLFF.

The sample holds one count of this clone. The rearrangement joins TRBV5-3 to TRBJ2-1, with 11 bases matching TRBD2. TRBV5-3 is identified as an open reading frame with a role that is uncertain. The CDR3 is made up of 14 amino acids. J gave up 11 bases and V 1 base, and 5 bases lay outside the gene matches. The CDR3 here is CARSLWTSGYKQFF. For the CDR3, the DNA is TGTGCCAGAAGCTTGTGGACTAGCGGGTATAAGCAGTTCTTC.

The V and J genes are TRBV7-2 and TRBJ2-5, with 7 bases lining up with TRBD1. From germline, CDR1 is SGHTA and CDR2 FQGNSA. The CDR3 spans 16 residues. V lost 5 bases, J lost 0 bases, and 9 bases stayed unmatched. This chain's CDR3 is CASSRSARGHQETQYF. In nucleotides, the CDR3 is TGTGCCAGCAGCCGTTCGGCGAGGGGGCACCAAGAGACCCAGTACTTC.